Listed below are T cell receptor beta chains from one sample, sequenced in a study of PD-L1 blockade in urothelial cancer. The assay was immunoSEQ multiplex PCR, and TCRdb's table has in-frame clones only and misses some. The sample lists approximately 55,000 clones; about 82% were seen once. This sample comprised PBMCs, obtained around atezolizumab (anti-PD-L1) treatment. These receptors were obtained from a man between 60 and 70 years old with urothelial cancer. CDR3s include the opening cysteine and the closing phenylalanine or tryptophan. The order of the fields is CDR3 protein, CDR3 DNA, D gene, CDR3 length, J gene, clone size, V gene. D genes are given only for firm matches. Clone size appears in some rows only: once, few, many, or a class for an expanded clone.

CDR3 protein: CASSLTGSGNTIYF
CDR3 DNA: TGTGCCAGCAGTTTGACAGGCTCTGGAAACACCATATATTTT
D gene: NA
CDR3 length: 14
J gene: TRBJ1-3
clone size: NA
V gene: TRBV2

CDR3 protein: CASSQVDRVNTEAFF
CDR3 DNA: TGCGCCAGCAGCCAAGTGGACAGAGTGAACACTGAAGCTTTCTTT
D gene: NA
CDR3 length: 15
J gene: TRBJ1-1
clone size: NA
V gene: TRBV4-3

CDR3 protein: CASSSQGGPYEQYF
CDR3 DNA: TGTGCCAGCAGCTCACAGGGGGGTCCCTACGAGCAGTACTTC
D gene: TRBD1
CDR3 length: 14
J gene: TRBJ2-7
clone size: NA
V gene: TRBV7-2

CDR3 protein: CASGTSGSLAFQETQYF
CDR3 DNA: TGTGCCAGCGGGACTAGCGGATCTCTCGCATTCCAAGAGACCCAGTACTTC
D gene: TRBD2
CDR3 length: 17
J gene: TRBJ2-5
clone size: NA
V gene: TRBV2

CDR3 protein: CASGPDRASDTQYF
CDR3 DNA: TGTGCTAGTGGTCCAGACAGGGCCTCAGATACGCAGTATTTT
D gene: TRBD1
CDR3 length: 14
J gene: TRBJ2-3
clone size: NA
V gene: TRBV12-5

CDR3 protein: CASKRAGVGNTEAFF
CDR3 DNA: TGTGCCAGCAAGAGGGCAGGGGTAGGGAACACTGAAGCTTTCTTT
D gene: NA
CDR3 length: 15
J gene: TRBJ1-1
clone size: medium-sized
V gene: TRBV5-6

CDR3 protein: CASSIEQANQPQHF
CDR3 DNA: TGTGCCAGTAGTATAGAGCAGGCCAATCAGCCCCAGCATTTT
D gene: NA
CDR3 length: 14
J gene: TRBJ1-5
clone size: NA
V gene: TRBV19

CDR3 protein: CSVPSYTEAFF
CDR3 DNA: TGCAGCGTTCCCTCTTACACTGAAGCTTTCTTT
D gene: NA
CDR3 length: 11
J gene: TRBJ1-1
clone size: NA
V gene: TRBV29-1

CDR3 protein: CSVGTGGYYGYTF
CDR3 DNA: TGCAGCGTCGGGACAGGAGGCTACTATGGCTACACCTTC
D gene: TRBD1
CDR3 length: 13
J gene: TRBJ1-2
clone size: once
V gene: TRBV29-1

CDR3 protein: CASSYRGRQPQHF
CDR3 DNA: TGTGCCAGCAGCTACAGGGGTCGTCAGCCCCAGCATTTT
D gene: TRBD1
CDR3 length: 13
J gene: TRBJ1-5
clone size: NA
V gene: TRBV2

CDR3 protein: CASSLGGQDPRETQYF
CDR3 DNA: TGTGCCAGCAGCCTCGGGGGACAGGACCCCCGAGAGACCCAGTACTTC
D gene: TRBD1
CDR3 length: 16
J gene: TRBJ2-5
clone size: NA
V gene: TRBV7-3

CDR3 protein: CSLRQERLTEAFF
CDR3 DNA: TGCAGCTTACGACAGGAACGCCTCACTGAAGCTTTCTTT
D gene: NA
CDR3 length: 13
J gene: TRBJ1-1
clone size: once
V gene: TRBV29-1

CDR3 protein: CASSLGGDQAQYF
CDR3 DNA: TGTGCCAGCAGCTTAGGCGGGGACCAGGCCCAGTACTTC
D gene: NA
CDR3 length: 13
J gene: TRBJ2-5
clone size: NA
V gene: TRBV7-2

CDR3 protein: CASSLLAGAKETQYF
CDR3 DNA: TGCGCCAGCAGCCTATTAGCGGGGGCGAAAGAGACCCAGTACTTC
D gene: TRBD2
CDR3 length: 15
J gene: TRBJ2-5
clone size: NA
V gene: TRBV5-1

CDR3 protein: CASSPTWTELSQYF
CDR3 DNA: TGTGCCAGCAGCCCAACCTGGACAGAGTTGAGCCAGTACTTC
D gene: NA
CDR3 length: 14
J gene: TRBJ2-5
clone size: NA
V gene: TRBV27

CDR3 protein: CASSNGQGAGGYTF
CDR3 DNA: TGTGCCAGCAGTAACGGACAGGGGGCGGGTGGCTACACCTTC
D gene: TRBD1
CDR3 length: 14
J gene: TRBJ1-2
clone size: NA
V gene: TRBV6-5

CDR3 protein: CASSLEDRGGYTF
CDR3 DNA: TGTGCCAGCAGCTTAGAGGACAGGGGGGGCTACACCTTC
D gene: TRBD1
CDR3 length: 13
J gene: TRBJ1-2
clone size: once
V gene: TRBV7-9

CDR3 protein: CASSLVWGGEGYTF
CDR3 DNA: TGTGCCAGCAGCTTGGTTTGGGGGGGCGAGGGCTACACCTTC
D gene: NA
CDR3 length: 14
J gene: TRBJ1-2
clone size: medium-sized
V gene: TRBV5-6

CDR3 protein: CAIRGVLSGANVLTF
CDR3 DNA: TGTGCCATCAGGGGAGTCCTCTCTGGGGCCAACGTCCTGACTTTC
D gene: NA
CDR3 length: 15
J gene: TRBJ2-6
clone size: NA
V gene: TRBV10-3

CDR3 protein: CASSPLDGGPGELFF
CDR3 DNA: TGTGCCAGCTCACCTCTTGACGGCGGTCCCGGGGAGCTGTTTTTT
D gene: NA
CDR3 length: 15
J gene: TRBJ2-2
clone size: NA
V gene: TRBV18

CDR3 protein: CAWREQGARRVNGYTF
CDR3 DNA: TGTGCCTGGAGAGAACAGGGGGCGCGGAGGGTTAATGGCTACACCTTC
D gene: TRBD1
CDR3 length: 16
J gene: TRBJ1-2
clone size: NA
V gene: TRBV30

CDR3 protein: CASSFRGSEAFF
CDR3 DNA: TGTGCCAGTAGTTTCAGGGGCTCTGAAGCTTTCTTT
D gene: NA
CDR3 length: 12
J gene: TRBJ1-1
clone size: once
V gene: TRBV19

CDR3 protein: CASSQVGGTSGANVLTF
CDR3 DNA: TGTGCCAGCAGCCAAGTTGGCGGGACCTCTGGGGCCAACGTCCTGACTTTC
D gene: NA
CDR3 length: 17
J gene: TRBJ2-6
clone size: NA
V gene: TRBV4-2

CDR3 protein: CSVQVGPNTGELFF
CDR3 DNA: TGCAGCGTCCAGGTTGGGCCGAACACCGGGGAGCTGTTTTTT
D gene: NA
CDR3 length: 14
J gene: TRBJ2-2
clone size: NA
V gene: TRBV29-1

CDR3 protein: CASRSTGAYEQYF
CDR3 DNA: TGTGCCAGCAGAAGCACCGGGGCCTACGAGCAGTACTTC
D gene: NA
CDR3 length: 13
J gene: TRBJ2-7
clone size: NA
V gene: TRBV14

CDR3 protein: CASILLAGGSETQYF
CDR3 DNA: TGTGCCAGCATCCTACTAGCGGGGGGATCAGAGACCCAGTACTTC
D gene: TRBD2
CDR3 length: 15
J gene: TRBJ2-5
clone size: NA
V gene: TRBV25-1

CDR3 protein: CASSLSRNTEAFF
CDR3 DNA: TGTGCCAGCAGCTTGTCCAGAAACACTGAAGCTTTCTTT
D gene: NA
CDR3 length: 13
J gene: TRBJ1-1
clone size: NA
V gene: TRBV5-4

CDR3 protein: CASSYSRLNYEQYF
CDR3 DNA: TGTGCCAGCAGTTACTCGCGACTGAACTACGAGCAGTACTTC
D gene: NA
CDR3 length: 14
J gene: TRBJ2-7
clone size: NA
V gene: TRBV6-5

CDR3 protein: CASRGQGRTEAFF
CDR3 DNA: TGTGCCAGCAGGGGACAGGGCAGAACTGAAGCTTTCTTT
D gene: TRBD1
CDR3 length: 13
J gene: TRBJ1-1
clone size: NA
V gene: TRBV14

CDR3 protein: CASSLAGRAIYGYTF
CDR3 DNA: TGTGCCAGCAGCTTGGCGGGCAGGGCCATCTATGGCTACACCTTC
D gene: NA
CDR3 length: 15
J gene: TRBJ1-2
clone size: NA
V gene: TRBV5-6

CDR3 protein: CASSEGLGAGYQPQHF
CDR3 DNA: TGTGCCAGCAGTGAAGGGCTGGGGGCAGGATATCAGCCCCAGCATTTT
D gene: NA
CDR3 length: 16
J gene: TRBJ1-5
clone size: NA
V gene: TRBV2

CDR3 protein: CASSPHPSGTQSYEQYF
CDR3 DNA: TGTGCCAGCAGCCCCCATCCCTCCGGGACTCAATCGTACGAGCAGTACTTC
D gene: NA
CDR3 length: 17
J gene: TRBJ2-7
clone size: NA
V gene: TRBV12-1

CDR3 protein: CASSEEGAGVLTDTQYF
CDR3 DNA: TGTGCCAGCAGTGAAGAAGGTGCAGGGGTTCTCACAGATACGCAGTATTTT
D gene: NA
CDR3 length: 17
J gene: TRBJ2-3
clone size: NA
V gene: TRBV6-1

CDR3 protein: CASGQTDRGNTIYF
CDR3 DNA: TGTGCTAGTGGTCAGACGGACAGAGGAAACACCATATATTTT
D gene: NA
CDR3 length: 14
J gene: TRBJ1-3
clone size: NA
V gene: TRBV12-5

CDR3 protein: CASSSPSGGGSYNEQFF
CDR3 DNA: TGCGCCAGCAGCAGCCCTAGTGGGGGCGGCTCCTACAATGAGCAGTTCTTC
D gene: NA
CDR3 length: 17
J gene: TRBJ2-1
clone size: NA
V gene: TRBV4-1

CDR3 protein: CASSSDRGSQETQYF
CDR3 DNA: TGTGCCAGCAGTTCCGATCGGGGGAGCCAAGAGACCCAGTACTTC
D gene: NA
CDR3 length: 15
J gene: TRBJ2-5
clone size: NA
V gene: TRBV6-6

CDR3 protein: CAWSGQAGNYGYTF
CDR3 DNA: TGTGCCTGGAGTGGCCAGGCGGGGAACTATGGCTACACCTTC
D gene: NA
CDR3 length: 14
J gene: TRBJ1-2
clone size: NA
V gene: TRBV30

CDR3 protein: CASLLASDYEQYF
CDR3 DNA: TGTGCCAGCTTACTAGCTTCCGACTACGAGCAGTACTTC
D gene: NA
CDR3 length: 13
J gene: TRBJ2-7
clone size: NA
V gene: TRBV2

CDR3 protein: CASSRGEAGSYNEQFF
CDR3 DNA: TGCGCCAGCAGCCGGGGTGAAGCGGGGTCCTACAATGAGCAGTTCTTC
D gene: TRBD2
CDR3 length: 16
J gene: TRBJ2-1
clone size: once
V gene: TRBV5-1

CDR3 protein: CASSPGRDYGYTF
CDR3 DNA: TGTGCCAGCAGCCCGGGCAGGGACTATGGCTACACCTTC
D gene: NA
CDR3 length: 13
J gene: TRBJ1-2
clone size: NA
V gene: TRBV5-6

CDR3 protein: CASSQNGQRDQPQHF
CDR3 DNA: TGCGCCAGCAGCCAAAACGGACAGAGAGATCAGCCCCAGCATTTT
D gene: NA
CDR3 length: 15
J gene: TRBJ1-5
clone size: NA
V gene: TRBV4-3

CDR3 protein: CASSFGQSAHTDTQYF
CDR3 DNA: TGTGCCAGCAGTTTTGGACAGTCGGCCCACACAGATACGCAGTATTTT
D gene: NA
CDR3 length: 16
J gene: TRBJ2-3
clone size: NA
V gene: TRBV7-9

CDR3 protein: CASSRAYTDTQYF
CDR3 DNA: TGTGCCAGCAGCCGAGCCTACACAGATACGCAGTATTTT
D gene: NA
CDR3 length: 13
J gene: TRBJ2-3
clone size: NA
V gene: TRBV7-2

CDR3 protein: CASSLDGGTSGLGEQFF
CDR3 DNA: TGCGCCAGCAGCTTGGATGGAGGGACTAGCGGCCTCGGTGAGCAGTTCTTC
D gene: TRBD2
CDR3 length: 17
J gene: TRBJ2-1
clone size: few
V gene: TRBV5-1

CDR3 protein: CASSSWGGDTEAFF
CDR3 DNA: TGTGCCAGCAGTTCGTGGGGAGGTGACACTGAAGCTTTCTTT
D gene: NA
CDR3 length: 14
J gene: TRBJ1-1
clone size: NA
V gene: TRBV7-9

CDR3 protein: CASRHPGQGNGYTF
CDR3 DNA: TGTGCCAGTAGACACCCGGGACAGGGAAATGGCTACACCTTC
D gene: TRBD1
CDR3 length: 14
J gene: TRBJ1-2
clone size: NA
V gene: TRBV19

CDR3 protein: CASSYRTANTEAFF
CDR3 DNA: TGCGCCAGCAGCTACCGGACAGCGAACACTGAAGCTTTCTTT
D gene: NA
CDR3 length: 14
J gene: TRBJ1-1
clone size: NA
V gene: TRBV5-1

CDR3 protein: CASRDSTGGYAEPQHF
CDR3 DNA: TGTGCCAGCAGGGACTCAACAGGGGGCTACGCGGAGCCCCAGCATTTT
D gene: TRBD1
CDR3 length: 16
J gene: TRBJ1-5
clone size: NA
V gene: TRBV28

CDR3 protein: CASSLVFPTNSLYEQYF
CDR3 DNA: TGCGCCAGCAGCTTGGTTTTTCCGACTAATTCATTGTACGAGCAGTACTTC
D gene: NA
CDR3 length: 17
J gene: TRBJ2-7
clone size: NA
V gene: TRBV5-1

CDR3 protein: CASGGQGAGEQYF
CDR3 DNA: TGTGCTAGTGGTGGACAGGGGGCAGGAGAGCAGTACTTC
D gene: TRBD1
CDR3 length: 13
J gene: TRBJ2-7
clone size: NA
V gene: TRBV12-5

CDR3 protein: CARVDRVAYEQYF
CDR3 DNA: TGCGCCAGAGTGGACAGGGTTGCCTACGAGCAGTACTTC
D gene: TRBD1
CDR3 length: 13
J gene: TRBJ2-7
clone size: NA
V gene: TRBV10-1

CDR3 protein: CAWSAPPRNEQFF
CDR3 DNA: TGTGCCTGGAGTGCCCCGCCTAGGAATGAGCAGTTCTTC
D gene: NA
CDR3 length: 13
J gene: TRBJ2-1
clone size: NA
V gene: TRBV30

CDR3 protein: CASSQEEASGGGYTF
CDR3 DNA: TGCGCCAGCAGCCAAGAGGAGGCATCAGGGGGCGGCTACACCTTC
D gene: TRBD1
CDR3 length: 15
J gene: TRBJ1-2
clone size: NA
V gene: TRBV4-1

CDR3 protein: CASSLVGGNEQFF
CDR3 DNA: TGTGCCAGCAGCTTAGTGGGGGGGAATGAGCAGTTCTTC
D gene: TRBD2
CDR3 length: 13
J gene: TRBJ2-1
clone size: NA
V gene: TRBV11-2

CDR3 protein: CASSLDNSGNTIYF
CDR3 DNA: TGTGCCAGCAGCTTGGACAACTCTGGAAACACCATATATTTT
D gene: NA
CDR3 length: 14
J gene: TRBJ1-3
clone size: once
V gene: TRBV5-4

CDR3 protein: CASSTHRGLGYEQYF
CDR3 DNA: TGTGCCAGCAGCACACACAGGGGATTGGGCTACGAGCAGTACTTC
D gene: TRBD1
CDR3 length: 15
J gene: TRBJ2-7
clone size: NA
V gene: TRBV11-2

CDR3 protein: CASSPQTVATQYF
CDR3 DNA: TGCGCCAGCAGCCCGCAGACAGTAGCAACGCAGTATTTT
D gene: NA
CDR3 length: 13
J gene: TRBJ2-3
clone size: NA
V gene: TRBV5-1

CDR3 protein: CASRFAGTADEKLFF
CDR3 DNA: TGTGCCAGCAGATTTGCCGGGACAGCAGATGAAAAACTGTTTTTT
D gene: TRBD1
CDR3 length: 15
J gene: TRBJ1-4
clone size: NA
V gene: TRBV11-2

CDR3 protein: CASSYGTGGFEQYF
CDR3 DNA: TGTGCCAGTAGCTACGGGACAGGGGGCTTCGAGCAGTACTTC
D gene: TRBD1
CDR3 length: 14
J gene: TRBJ2-7
clone size: NA
V gene: TRBV19